The clone carrying this T cell receptor (beta chain) showed up just once. Antigen specificity is unknown. V gave up 2 bases and J gave up 1 base, with 10 bases separating them. CDR1 is SGHVS, CDR2 FQNEAQ, per germline. The CDR3 is made up of 15 amino acids. The total RNA that was extracted per sample amounted to at least 5.5 micrograms. The data stem from a study of blood T cells in healthy people across ages. Primed by a sample-barcoded 5' primer and a J-beta primer mix, a second PCR proceeded for roughly 7 to 12 cycles. Through a template-switch adaptor with 12 random nucleotides, each cDNA molecule received a tag. TCRdb re-called the 5' RACE reads with MiXCR, one entry per CDR3 protein. The sample contains 850,000 to 1,000,000 distinct CDR3 sequences, 51% of which appear only once. General study results and limits: It was not possible, with unsorted PBMCs, to conclusively compare naive and antigen-experienced cells.

The origin of this receptor is a woman in her sixties in good health. This chain uses TRBV7-8 with TRBJ2-3; maybe TRBD2 (5 bases). The sequenced sample consisted of blood. CDR3: CASSLSRARTDTQYF. The CDR3, as DNA: TGTGCCAGCAGCTTATCGCGGGCCCGCACAGATACGCAGTATTTT.